One T cell receptor beta chain is described in this entry. The sample is drawn from a study of blood T cell repertoires in COVID-19. Germline V gene data show CDR1 as SGHNT and CDR2 as YYREEE (reference sequence). Trimming at V came to 4 bases and at J to 6 bases, leaving 9 bases not matched to a gene. The CDR3 is 15 residues long. Clones were sequenced by immunoSEQ multiplex PCR, and TCRdb holds only the in-frame ones, with some missing. The profile covers over 400,000 clones, with 80% to 90% appearing a single time and 1.4% taken by the ten largest. Sample: peripheral blood. The TCR originated in a woman between 25 and 40 years old with active or convalescent COVID-19. The chain has TRBV5-4 and TRBJ2-1; 8 positions match TRBD1. CDR3 protein: CASSPDNTGGNEQFF. CDR3 sequence (DNA): TGTGCCAGCAGCCCTGACAATACAGGGGGCAATGAGCAGTTCTTC.